A selection of T cell receptor beta chains follows, all from one sample in a study of beta chain features in type 1 diabetes. Using immunoSEQ multiplex PCR, the repertoire was profiled, and TCRdb retains in-frame clones only, with some absent. The sample carries hundreds of thousands of clones, over 12% recorded once. Sequencing was carried out using naive CD4+ T cells from blood. These receptors were collected from a man between 18 and 35 years old with type 1 diabetes. The CDR3 runs from the conserved cysteine through the conserved F or W. D genes are given only for firm matches. Rows may omit the clone size; those that give it use once, few, many or a size class.

v_gene,abundance,d_gene,j_gene,CDR3aa,CDR3nt
TRBV10-3,.,.,TRBJ2-7,CAISEHRAYEQYF,TGTGCCATCAGTGAGCACAGAGCCTACGAGCAGTACTTC
TRBV5-1,.,.,TRBJ2-7,CASTAYEGSSYEQYF,TGCGCCAGCACAGCTTATGAGGGAAGCTCCTACGAGCAGTACTTC
TRBV30,few,.,TRBJ2-5,CAWSVPETQYF,TGTGCCTGGAGTGTACCAGAGACCCAGTACTTC
TRBV6-1,.,.,TRBJ2-7,CASSERGGPAYEQYF,TGTGCCAGCAGTGAAAGGGGGGGCCCCGCCTACGAGCAGTACTTC
TRBV30,few,.,TRBJ1-2,CAWSVAGPGGYTF,TGTGCCTGGAGTGTAGCGGGACCTGGGGGCTACACCTTC
TRBV19,few,.,TRBJ1-1,CASSRTAEAFF,TGTGCCAGTAGTCGGACTGCTGAAGCTTTCTTT
TRBV11-2,few,.,TRBJ2-5,CASSFGGKETQYF,TGTGCCAGCAGCTTCGGCGGGAAAGAGACCCAGTACTTC
TRBV5-8,.,TRBD1,TRBJ1-1,CASSLGGTGGFWTEAFF,TGTGCCAGCAGCTTGGGGGGCACAGGGGGCTTTTGGACTGAAGCTTTCTTT
TRBV5-1,.,TRBD1,TRBJ1-1,CASSPTGDTEAFF,TGCGCCAGCAGTCCGACAGGGGATACTGAAGCTTTCTTT
TRBV2,.,.,TRBJ1-2,CASETTGQSTANYGYTF,TGTGCCAGCGAAACAACAGGCCAAAGTACGGCTAACTATGGCTACACCTTC
TRBV7-2,few,TRBD2,TRBJ2-2,CASSSVAGSSGELFF,TGTGCCAGCAGCTCAGTAGCGGGATCGAGCGGGGAGCTGTTTTTT
TRBV28,few,.,TRBJ2-7,CASSEGTSRVHEQYF,TGTGCCAGCAGCGAGGGGACAAGTAGGGTCCACGAGCAGTACTTC
TRBV6-5,few,.,TRBJ1-5,CASSSGRGNQPQHF,TGTGCCAGCTCTAGCGGGAGGGGAAATCAGCCCCAGCATTTT
TRBV4-3,.,.,TRBJ1-1,CASSQDGKGNTEAFF,TGCGCCAGCAGCCAAGATGGAAAGGGGAACACTGAAGCTTTCTTT
TRBV29-1,.,TRBD2,TRBJ2-5,CSVKKRGGEETQYF,TGCAGCGTTAAGAAGCGGGGGGGCGAGGAGACCCAGTACTTC
TRBV9,few,.,TRBJ1-1,CASSVVASNTEAFF,TGTGCCAGCAGCGTAGTTGCTAGCAACACTGAAGCTTTCTTT
TRBV28,.,TRBD2,TRBJ2-7,CASGTTYEQYF,TGTGCCAGCGGGACTACCTACGAGCAGTACTTC
TRBV6-5,few,.,TRBJ2-7,CASSYSGVLSDEQYF,TGTGCCAGCAGTTACTCCGGGGTATTATCTGACGAGCAGTACTTC
TRBV10-3,.,.,TRBJ2-7,CAISVGDEQYF,TGTGCCATCAGTGTAGGGGACGAGCAGTACTTC